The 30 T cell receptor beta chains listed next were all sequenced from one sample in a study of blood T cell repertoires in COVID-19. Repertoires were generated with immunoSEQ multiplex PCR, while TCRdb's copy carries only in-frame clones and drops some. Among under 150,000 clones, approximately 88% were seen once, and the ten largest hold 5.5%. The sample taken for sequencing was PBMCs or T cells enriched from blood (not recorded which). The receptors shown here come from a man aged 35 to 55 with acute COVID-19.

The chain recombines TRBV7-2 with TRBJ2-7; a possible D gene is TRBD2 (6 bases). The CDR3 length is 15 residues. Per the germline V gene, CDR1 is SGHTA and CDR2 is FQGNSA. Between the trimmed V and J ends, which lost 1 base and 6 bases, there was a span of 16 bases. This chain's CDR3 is CASSLVSRLVAEQYF. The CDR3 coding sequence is TGTGCCAGCAGCTTAGTTTCTCGACTAGTGGCCGAGCAGTACTTC.

CDR3 sequence reads: CASSQDLDSYEQYF. Written as DNA, the CDR3 is TGCGCCAGCAGCCAAGATCTCGACAGCTACGAGCAGTACTTC. This rearrangement joins TRBV4-3 to TRBJ2-7; perhaps TRBD1 as D (5 bases). CDR3 length equals 14 residues. Looked up from germline, CDR1 is LGHNA and CDR2 is YSLEER. Between the trimmed V and J ends, which lost 0 bases and 3 bases, there was a span of 9 bases.

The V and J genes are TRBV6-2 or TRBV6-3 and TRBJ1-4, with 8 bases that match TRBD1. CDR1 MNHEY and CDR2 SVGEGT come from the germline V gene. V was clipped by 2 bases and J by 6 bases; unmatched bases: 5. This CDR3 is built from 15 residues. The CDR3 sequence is CASSYLGTGYEKLFF. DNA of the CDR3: TGTGCCAGCAGTTACCTCGGGACAGGCTATGAAAAACTGTTTTTT.

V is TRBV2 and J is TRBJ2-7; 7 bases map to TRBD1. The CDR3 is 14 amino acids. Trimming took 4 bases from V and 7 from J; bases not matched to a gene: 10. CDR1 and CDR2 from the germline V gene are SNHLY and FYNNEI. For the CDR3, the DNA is TGTGCCAGCAGTGTGGACAGGTTGAGTAGGGAGCAGTACTTC. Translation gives CASSVDRLSREQYF.

In DNA form, the CDR3 reads TGTGCCAGCAGCTCCCAGACTAGCGGGGGGGTGGATACGCAGTATTTT. It encodes CASSSQTSGGVDTQYF. The rearrangement links TRBV11-3 to TRBJ2-3; 14 bases agree with TRBD2. The CDR3 spans 16 residues. Germline assignment: CDR1 SGHNT and CDR2 YENEEA. Trimming cost V 4 bases and J 6 bases; bases outside gene matches: 6.

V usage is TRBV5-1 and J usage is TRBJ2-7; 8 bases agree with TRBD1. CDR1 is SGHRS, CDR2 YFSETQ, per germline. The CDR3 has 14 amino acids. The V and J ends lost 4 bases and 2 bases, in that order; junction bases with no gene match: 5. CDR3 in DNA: TGCGCCAGCAGCGTGGACAGGGCGACCTACGAGCAGTACTTC. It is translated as CASSVDRATYEQYF.

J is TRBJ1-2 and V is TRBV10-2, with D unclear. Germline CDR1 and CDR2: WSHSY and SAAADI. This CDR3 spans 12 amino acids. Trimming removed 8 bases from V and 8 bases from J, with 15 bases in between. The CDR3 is CASGEAPGGYTF. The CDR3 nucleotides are TGCGCCAGCGGGGAGGCCCCGGGAGGCTACACCTTC.

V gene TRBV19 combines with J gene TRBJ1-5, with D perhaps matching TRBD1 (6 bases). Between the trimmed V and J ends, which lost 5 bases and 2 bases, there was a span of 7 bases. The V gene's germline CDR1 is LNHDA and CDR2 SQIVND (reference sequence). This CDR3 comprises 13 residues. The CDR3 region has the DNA TGTGCCAGTAGTGCAGGGGGCAATCAGCCCCAGCATTTT. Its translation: CASSAGGNQPQHF.

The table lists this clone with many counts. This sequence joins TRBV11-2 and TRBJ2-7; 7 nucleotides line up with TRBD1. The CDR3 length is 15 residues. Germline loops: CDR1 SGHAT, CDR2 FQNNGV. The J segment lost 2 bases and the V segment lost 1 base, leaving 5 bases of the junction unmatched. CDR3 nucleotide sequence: TGTGCCAGCAGCTTAGTAGGGGGCAGACCCTACGAGCAGTACTTC. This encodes CASSLVGGRPYEQYF.

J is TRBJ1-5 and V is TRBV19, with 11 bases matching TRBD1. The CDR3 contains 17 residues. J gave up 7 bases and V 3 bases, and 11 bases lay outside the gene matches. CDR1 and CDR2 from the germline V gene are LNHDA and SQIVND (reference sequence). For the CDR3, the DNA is TGTGCCAGTAGTATCGGCTATAGGACAGGGGGCAGCCAGCCCCAGCATTTT. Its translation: CASSIGYRTGGSQPQHF.

The CDR3: CASSRDRPYGYTF. Written as DNA, the CDR3 is TGCGCCAGCAGCCGGGACAGACCCTATGGCTACACCTTC. The chain combines TRBV5-1 with TRBJ1-2, with 7 bases lining up with TRBD1. In germline, CDR1 is SGHRS, CDR2 YFSETQ. The CDR3 consists of 13 residues. Trimming at V came to 4 bases and at J to 4 bases, leaving 4 bases not matched to a gene.

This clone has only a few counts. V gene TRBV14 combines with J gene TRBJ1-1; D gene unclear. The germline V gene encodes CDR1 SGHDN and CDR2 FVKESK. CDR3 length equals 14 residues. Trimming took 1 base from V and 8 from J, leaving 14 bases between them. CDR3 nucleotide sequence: TGTGCCAGCAGCCAAGCCCGACGGTCCGGGGAAGCTTTCTTT. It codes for CASSQARRSGEAFF.

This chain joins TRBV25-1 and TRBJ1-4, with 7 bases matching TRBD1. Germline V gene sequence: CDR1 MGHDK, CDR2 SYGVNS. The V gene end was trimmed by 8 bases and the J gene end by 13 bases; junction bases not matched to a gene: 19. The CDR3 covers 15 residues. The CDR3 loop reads CASQGGISRGWGLFF. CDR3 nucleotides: TGTGCCAGCCAGGGGGGTATCTCGCGGGGATGGGGACTGTTTTTT. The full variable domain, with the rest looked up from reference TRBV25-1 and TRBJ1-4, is EADIYQTPRYLVIGTGKKITLECSQTMGHDKMYWYQQDPGMELHLIHYSYGVNSTEKGDLSSESTVSRIRTEHFPLTLESARPSHTSQYLCASQGGISRGWGLFFGSGTQLSVL.

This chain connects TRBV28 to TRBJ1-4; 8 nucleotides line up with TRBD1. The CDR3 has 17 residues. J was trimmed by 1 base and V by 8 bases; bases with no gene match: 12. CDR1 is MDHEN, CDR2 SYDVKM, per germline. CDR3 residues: CASRRAGGAETNEKLFF. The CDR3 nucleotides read TGTGCCAGCCGCAGGGCAGGGGGCGCGGAAACTAATGAAAAACTGTTTTTT.

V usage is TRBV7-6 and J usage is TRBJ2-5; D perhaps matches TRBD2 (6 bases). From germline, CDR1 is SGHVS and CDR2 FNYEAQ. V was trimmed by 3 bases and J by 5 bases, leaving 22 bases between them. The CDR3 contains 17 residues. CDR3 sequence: CASSFESVESGGETQYF. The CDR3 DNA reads TGTGCCAGCAGCTTTGAATCTGTGGAAAGTGGAGGGGAGACCCAGTACTTC.

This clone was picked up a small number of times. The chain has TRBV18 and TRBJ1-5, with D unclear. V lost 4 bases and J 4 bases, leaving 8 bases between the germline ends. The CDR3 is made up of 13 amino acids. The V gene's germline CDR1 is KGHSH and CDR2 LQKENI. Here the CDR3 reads CASSLIRNQPQHF. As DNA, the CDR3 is TGTGCCAGCTCACTAATCAGAAATCAGCCCCAGCATTTT.

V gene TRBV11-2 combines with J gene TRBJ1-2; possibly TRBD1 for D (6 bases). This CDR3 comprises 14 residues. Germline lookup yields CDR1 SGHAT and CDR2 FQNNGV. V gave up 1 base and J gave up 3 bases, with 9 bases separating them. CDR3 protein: CASSLAGVDYGYTF. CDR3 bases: TGTGCCAGCAGCTTAGCAGGGGTTGACTATGGCTACACCTTC.

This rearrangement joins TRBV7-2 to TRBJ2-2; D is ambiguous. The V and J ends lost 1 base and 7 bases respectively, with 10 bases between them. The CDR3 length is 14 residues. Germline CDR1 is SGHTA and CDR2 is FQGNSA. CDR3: CASSLDPSGGELFF. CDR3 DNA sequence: TGTGCCAGCAGCTTAGATCCGTCCGGCGGGGAGCTGTTTTTT.

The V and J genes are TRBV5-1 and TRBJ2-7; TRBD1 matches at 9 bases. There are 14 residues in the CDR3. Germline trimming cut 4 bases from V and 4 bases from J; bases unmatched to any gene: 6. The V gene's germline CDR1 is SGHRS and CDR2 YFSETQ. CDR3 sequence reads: CASSEGQGFYEQYF. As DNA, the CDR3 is TGCGCCAGCAGCGAGGGACAGGGCTTTTACGAGCAGTACTTC.

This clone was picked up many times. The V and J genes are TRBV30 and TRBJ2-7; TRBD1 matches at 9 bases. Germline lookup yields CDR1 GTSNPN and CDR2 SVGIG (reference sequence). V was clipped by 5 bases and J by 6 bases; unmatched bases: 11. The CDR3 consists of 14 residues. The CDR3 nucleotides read TGTGCCTGGGTCAGGGACAGGGAGGGGGGCGAGCAGTACTTC. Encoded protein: CAWVRDREGGEQYF.

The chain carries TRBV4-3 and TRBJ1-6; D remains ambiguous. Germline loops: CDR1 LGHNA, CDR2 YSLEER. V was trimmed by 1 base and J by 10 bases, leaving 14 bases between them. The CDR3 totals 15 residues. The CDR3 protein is CASSQGGGRKSPLHF. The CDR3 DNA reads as TGCGCCAGCAGCCAAGGAGGCGGTAGGAAGTCACCCCTCCACTTT.

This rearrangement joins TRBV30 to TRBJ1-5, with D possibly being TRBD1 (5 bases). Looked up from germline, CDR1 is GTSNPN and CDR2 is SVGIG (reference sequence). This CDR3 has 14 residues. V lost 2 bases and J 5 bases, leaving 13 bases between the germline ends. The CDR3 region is CAWSRDGGDQPQHF. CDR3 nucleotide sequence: TGTGCCTGGAGTCGGGACGGGGGAGATCAGCCCCAGCATTTT.

The CDR3 DNA reads TGTGCCAGCAGTCCGGGACTAGCGGGAGCGGACAATGAGCAGTTCTTC. Translating gives CASSPGLAGADNEQFF. V gene TRBV5-6 combines with J gene TRBJ2-1; TRBD2 aligns across 14 bases. Germline values: CDR1 SGHDT, CDR2 YYEEEE. V shed 5 bases and J 5 bases; nucleotides not matched to a gene: 6. The CDR3 is made up of 16 amino acids. Variable domain in full (rest from reference TRBV5-6 and TRBJ2-1): DAGVTQSPTHLIKTRGQQVTLRCSPKSGHDTVSWYQQALGQGPQFIFQYYEEEERQRGNFPDRFSGHQFPNYSSELNVNALLLGDSALYLCASSPGLAGADNEQFFGPGTRLTVL.

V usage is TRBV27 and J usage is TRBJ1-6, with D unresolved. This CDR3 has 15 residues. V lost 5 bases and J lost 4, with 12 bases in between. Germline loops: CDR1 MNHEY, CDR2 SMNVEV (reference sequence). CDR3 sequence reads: CASSLRAGYNSPLHF. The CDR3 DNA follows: TGTGCCAGCAGTCTTCGGGCGGGTTATAATTCACCCCTCCACTTT.

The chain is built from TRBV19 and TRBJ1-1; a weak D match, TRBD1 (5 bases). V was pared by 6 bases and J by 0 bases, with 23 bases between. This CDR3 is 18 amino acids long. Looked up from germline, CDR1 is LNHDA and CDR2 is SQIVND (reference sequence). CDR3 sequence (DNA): TGTGCCAGTAGAACGCCTCAGGGCTCCAATAACATGAACACTGAAGCTTTCTTT. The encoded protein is CASRTPQGSNNMNTEAFF.

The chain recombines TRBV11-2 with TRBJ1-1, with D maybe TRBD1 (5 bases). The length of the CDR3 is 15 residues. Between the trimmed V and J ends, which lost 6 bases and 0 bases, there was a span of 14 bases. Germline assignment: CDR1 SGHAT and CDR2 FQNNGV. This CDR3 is CASSQQVGVNTEAFF. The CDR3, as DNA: TGTGCCAGCAGTCAACAGGTTGGGGTGAACACTGAAGCTTTCTTT. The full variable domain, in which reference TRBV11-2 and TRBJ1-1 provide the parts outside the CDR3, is EAGVAQSPRYKIIEKRQSVAFWCNPISGHATLYWYQQILGQGPKLLIQFQNNGVVDDSQLPKDRFSAERLKGVDSTLKIQPAKLEDSAVYLCASSQQVGVNTEAFFGQGTRLTVV.

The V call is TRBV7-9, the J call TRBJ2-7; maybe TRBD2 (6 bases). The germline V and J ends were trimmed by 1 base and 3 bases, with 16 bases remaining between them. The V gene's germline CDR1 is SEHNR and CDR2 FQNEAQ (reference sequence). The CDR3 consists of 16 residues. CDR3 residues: CASSLVGGGSDYEQYF. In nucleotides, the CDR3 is TGTGCCAGCAGCTTAGTTGGCGGAGGGTCCGACTACGAGCAGTACTTC.

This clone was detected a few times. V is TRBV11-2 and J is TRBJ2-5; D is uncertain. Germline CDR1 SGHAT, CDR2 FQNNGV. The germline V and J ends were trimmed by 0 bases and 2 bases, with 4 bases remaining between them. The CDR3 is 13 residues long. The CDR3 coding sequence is TGTGCCAGCAGCTTAGAGCGGCAAGAGACCCAGTACTTC. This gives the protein CASSLERQETQYF.

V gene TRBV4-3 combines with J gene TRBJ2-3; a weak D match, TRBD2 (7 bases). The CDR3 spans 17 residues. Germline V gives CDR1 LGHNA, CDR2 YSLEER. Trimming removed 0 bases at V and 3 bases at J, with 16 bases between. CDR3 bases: TGCGCCAGCAGCCAAGATGTTCCAGGGAGGGGGACAGATACGCAGTATTTT. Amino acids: CASSQDVPGRGTDTQYF.

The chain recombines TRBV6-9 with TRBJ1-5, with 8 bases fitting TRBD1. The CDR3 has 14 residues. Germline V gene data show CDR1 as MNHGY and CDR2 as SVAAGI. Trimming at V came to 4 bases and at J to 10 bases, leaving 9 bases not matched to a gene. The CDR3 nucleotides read TGTGCCAGCAGTTCCGTACAGGGGGAGCAACCCCAGCATTTT. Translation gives CASSSVQGEQPQHF.